The 5 T cell receptor beta chains presented below share a single source sample, sequenced in a study of T cells in Graves' hyperthyroidism and ophthalmopathy. RNA transcripts yielded amplified TCR beta CDR3 regions. A set of HTBI primers served as the primers for a first-round RT-PCR of the TCR CDR3. MiXCR, run by TCRdb on the multiplex PCR reads, gives a single entry per CDR3 protein. The table records 300,000 to 450,000 distinct CDR3 sequences, about 16% of them present only once. What was sequenced was blood. The source of these receptors is a woman under 40 with Graves' hyperthyroidism.

The rearrangement uses TRBV2 and TRBJ2-7, with 7 bases fitting TRBD1. The CDR3 has 15 amino acids. V gave up 7 bases and J gave up 0 bases; unmatched junction bases: 9. In germline, CDR1 is SNHLY, CDR2 FYNNEI. CDR3 protein: CASNWNHRGSYEQYF. CDR3 nucleotides: TGTGCCAGCAATTGGAACCACAGGGGCTCCTACGAGCAGTACTTC. The whole variable domain, remainder taken from reference TRBV2 and TRBJ2-7, is EPEVTQTPSHQVTQMGQEVILRCVPISNHLYFYWYRQILGQKVEFLVSFYNNEISEKSEIFDDQFSVERPDGSNFTLKIRSTKLEDSAMYFCASNWNHRGSYEQYFGPGTRLTVT.

Note on this clonotype: One end of the junction does not line up with germline, which may come from a read error. This chain's CDR3 is CAGGAYGQYF. CDR3 nucleotides: TGTGCCGGGGGGGCCTACGGGCAGTACTTC. V is TRBV6-2 or TRBV6-3 and J is TRBJ2-7; perhaps TRBD2 as D (7 bases). CDR3 length: 10 residues. Germline V CDR1 and CDR2: MNHEY, SVGEGT.

This sequence joins TRBV27 and TRBJ1-5; TRBD1 is a possible D gene (5 bases). The CDR3 spans 13 residues. V dropped 6 bases and J dropped 6 bases, with 12 bases sitting between them. The germline V gene encodes CDR1 MNHEY and CDR2 SMNVEV (reference sequence). Here the CDR3 reads CASRAGIGQPQHF. In nucleotides, the CDR3 is TGTGCCAGCAGGGCAGGGATAGGTCAGCCCCAGCATTTT.

The V gene is TRBV2, the J gene TRBJ1-2; D remains ambiguous. From germline, CDR1 is SNHLY and CDR2 FYNNEI. The CDR3 has 20 amino acids. Trimming stripped 2 bases from V and 0 bases from J, with 25 bases between. The chain's CDR3 is CASSEFLLGLGRSSNYGYTF. CDR3 nucleotides: TGTGCCAGCAGTGAATTTTTATTAGGTTTAGGGCGCTCTTCTAACTATGGCTACACCTTC.

This clonotype was seen at least ten times. This rearrangement joins TRBV6-1 to TRBJ2-1; TRBD2 agrees at 15 bases. The germline gives CDR1 MNHNS, CDR2 SASEGT. The junction had 5 bases not matched to a gene; V was cut back by 7 bases and J by 7 bases. This CDR3 spans 15 amino acids. Here the CDR3 reads CASTPGTSGRNEQFF. The DNA for the CDR3 is TGTGCCAGCACCCCTGGGACTAGCGGGAGGAATGAGCAGTTCTTC.